The next 8 T cell receptor beta chains were all read from a single sample in a study of cytomegalovirus exposure and HLA in healthy donors. The PCR had 60 Vbeta and 13 Jbeta primers. The data were produced by immunoSEQ multiplex PCR, yet TCRdb's version contains in-frame clones alone and is incomplete. The sample consists of roughly 280,000 clones, roughly two thirds of them appearing once. The sample consisted of PBMCs. These receptors all come from a female donor in good health and CMV-seronegative.

The J gene is TRBJ2-3, the V gene TRBV5-1; 10 bases are a match to TRBD1. The germline V gene encodes CDR1 SGHRS and CDR2 YFSETQ. The CDR3 is made up of 16 amino acids. V shed 4 bases and J 1 base; nucleotides not matched to a gene: 6. CDR3 sequence reads: CASSAPTGGGTDTQYF. The CDR3 DNA sequence: TGCGCCAGCAGCGCGCCGACAGGGGGCGGCACAGATACGCAGTATTTT. Filled out from reference TRBV5-1 and TRBJ2-3, the complete variable domain reads KAGVTQTPRYLIKTRGQQVTLSCSPISGHRSVSWYQQTPGQGLQFLFEYFSETQRNKGNFPGRFSGRQFSNSRSEMNVSTLELGDSALYLCASSAPTGGGTDTQYFGPGTRLTVL.

The chain uses TRBV2 and TRBJ2-7; TRBD1 matches 10 bases. This CDR3 has 14 residues. With 11 bases clipped from V and 2 bases from J, the junction kept 9 bases outside the gene matches. CDR1 is SNHLY and CDR2 is FYNNEI in the germline V gene. CDR3 region: CAVNRDRGTYEQYF. The CDR3 DNA follows: TGTGCCGTAAACCGGGACAGGGGCACCTACGAGCAGTACTTC.

The rearrangement uses TRBV4-1 and TRBJ2-3; a weak D match, TRBD1 (6 bases). Germline CDR1 and CDR2: MGHRA and YSYEKL. V lost 4 bases, J lost 9 bases, and 20 bases lay in between. The CDR3 is 15 amino acids. The chain's CDR3 is CASSLGTSQQATQYF. The CDR3 region has the DNA TGCGCCAGCAGCCTTGGGACATCACAGCAAGCCACGCAGTATTTT.

The chain is built from TRBV6-1 and TRBJ1-5; D might be TRBD1 (6 bases). The germline CDR1 and CDR2 sequences are MNHNS and SASEGT. This CDR3 region has 15 residues. Trimming shortened V by 7 bases and J by 4 bases, and 17 bases separated the two germline ends. CDR3 residues: CASNDQGRGNQPQHF. DNA of the CDR3: TGTGCCAGCAACGATCAGGGAAGGGGGAATCAGCCCCAGCATTTT.

V usage is TRBV29-1 and J usage is TRBJ2-5, with 8 nucleotides matching TRBD1. CDR1 and CDR2 from the germline V gene are SQVTM and ANQGSEA. This CDR3 spans 14 amino acids. V was pared by 2 bases and J by 5 bases, with 7 bases of the junction left unmatched. The CDR3 coding sequence is TGCAGCGTTGAACCTCCGGGACAGGTGGAGACCCAGTACTTC. Translation: CSVEPPGQVETQYF.

The chain carries TRBV4-1 and TRBJ2-7; 15 bases line up with TRBD2. This CDR3 is built from 21 residues. The germline V gene has CDR1 MGHRA and CDR2 YSYEKL. The trim removed 0 bases at V and 2 bases at J, leaving 14 bases unmatched. CDR3 sequence (DNA): TGCGCCAGCAGCCAAGAGTGGGCAGGACTAGCGGGAGGGTACGGACCCTACGAGCAGTACTTC. Protein product: CASSQEWAGLAGGYGPYEQYF.

The V call is TRBV6-5, the J call TRBJ1-5; no clear D. Deletions cut 1 base from V and 4 bases from J, with 5 bases between. Per germline, CDR1 MNHEY and CDR2 SVGAGI. The CDR3 has 13 amino acids. CDR3 nucleotides: TGTGCCAGCAGTTACTATCGGAATCAGCCCCAGCATTTT. Translation: CASSYYRNQPQHF.

This chain links TRBV27 with TRBJ2-3; D may be TRBD2 (5 bases). With 6 bases removed from V and 5 bases from J, the gap between germline ends came to 15 bases. The CDR3 covers 14 residues. Germline CDR1 reads MNHEY; CDR2 reads SMNVEV (reference sequence). The CDR3 DNA reads TGTGCCAGCAGGGCTTTATTAAGCGGAGATACGCAGTATTTT. Translating gives CASRALLSGDTQYF.